This T cell receptor beta chain was sequenced for a study of cytomegalovirus exposure and HLA in healthy donors (TCRdb year 2017). In terms of the full investigation: An earlier analysis of about 530 of the donors reported 276 Gb of sequence data and approximately 120 million unique TCR beta sequences obtained from 180 million or so T cells. To predict cytomegalovirus infection status, the study combined high-throughput TCR immunosequencing, statistical association of individual TCRs with disease status, and machine learning. Donor age, sex, ethnicity and CMV serostatus were collected together with the repertoire data. The T cell repertoires of about 700 subjects were profiled by immunosequencing and related to cytomegalovirus serostatus. On average, over 200,000 unique TCR beta nucleotide sequences were sequenced per donor among fewer than 500 genotyped donors of the cohort, with roughly a sixth of those sequences being non-productive. Class I and class II HLA loci were covered by the typing at four-digit resolution. Among the roughly 380 genotyped donors, approximately 81% belonged to the genetic ancestry cluster associated with self-reported Caucasian donors. A later analysis re-examined previously published TCR beta repertoires from over 500 donors and added high-resolution HLA genotyping to investigate patterns of TCR occurrence. Every repertoire in the discovery cohort had been generated on one and the same sequencing platform. In the later analysis, no new phenotypic data were used to find candidate immune exposures; instead, reliance was placed on TCR beta sequences and their occurrence across donors. The number of donors typed differed by locus, with roughly 620-640 for A, B, C, DRB1 and DQB1, roughly 520 for DQA1, 600 to 610 for DPA1, and 400 to 490 for DPB1. Besides the first cohort of about 730 subjects, a separate validation cohort made up of over 95 different subjects was used. Roughly 300 gigabases of sequencing data and approximately 92 million unique TCR sequences made up an early release that covered approximately 700 HLA-typed donors. To decide whether each TCR beta V gene segment behaved as functional or pseudogenic, an earlier analysis of some 600 of the donors relied on high-throughput TCR beta sequencing. Because of strong linkage in the cohort, roughly five DR-DQ haplotypes were treated as single units for association and clustering. The study aimed to test whether cataloging public T cell receptors could reveal signatures of past pathogen exposure. A later genetic analysis took genome-wide SNP genotypes for 398 of the 666 donors and used that subset as a discovery cohort. General study outcomes and caveats: Broadly in line with IMGT annotations, most TCR beta V segments showed up in productive rearrangements about 87% or about 30% of the time in an earlier analysis of several hundred of the donors. It was suggested by the authors that the approach could potentially be generalized to other disease states and immunological phenotypes. Linkage disequilibrium might explain the correlated functional status among segregating V segments, but an unknown experimental factor could not be excluded. A few of the identified cytomegalovirus-associated TCR beta chains were confirmed in vitro to be specific for cytomegalovirus antigens. Immune exposure information for the cohort was limited to CMV serostatus. According to a later analysis, TCR association rates differed among HLA loci, with DRB1 alleles showing the most associated TCRs and HLA-C alleles showing the fewest. At a false discovery rate of 0.05, a later analysis linked roughly 17,000 TCR beta sequences to specific HLA alleles. Presence/absence analyses assumed roughly uniform sequencing depth across donors, an assumption that may not hold. In both the original and validation cohorts, the classifier was reported to diagnose cytomegalovirus status with high specificity and sensitivity. According to a later analysis, most CMV-associated TCR beta chains appeared to be HLA-restricted, and the HLA associations seemed to be driven largely by CMV exposure. According to a later analysis, parvovirus B19, influenza, CMV and Epstein-Barr virus appeared linked to several top co-occurrence clusters. The cohort was sequenced for TCR beta chains only, and without alpha or paired-chain data the features that could be detected were limited. The study listed 150 to 200 TCR beta chains as associated with cytomegalovirus. A cluster of highly shared sequence variants was judged likely to be a technical artifact of the sequencing pipeline. Because counts were too low, some 17 rarely observed V segments, including chromosome 9 orphons, were left out of the earlier analysis of 587 of the donors. In a later analysis, HLA-associated TCR beta chains were found to be more clonally expanded and to have lower generation probabilities than equally common non-associated chains. When HLA alleles, especially DR and DQ, strongly co-occurred, attributing TCR associations to individual alleles was difficult. In a later genetic analysis, a missense DCLRE1C variant was associated with V-gene and J-gene trimming of TCR beta chains, and the association was replicated in an independent cohort. Most TCR sequences were seen in very few donors, while some public TCRs were found in many individuals. Because HLA typing was missing for some donors at each locus, association tests included only the typed subset. The 87-base-pair reads could not distinguish some IMGT-functional V segments, including TRBV6-2 and TRBV6-3, so those segments were excluded. Compared with the roughly 670-donor mean, donors in an Asian-associated ancestry cluster had fewer N-insertions in productive TCRs, according to a later genetic analysis. A further reported finding was that TCR beta sequences accurately predicted the HLA-A and HLA-B alleles for most subjects in the first cohort.

Libraries were prepared through the immunoSEQ multiplex PCR assay. For the multiplex PCR, a mixture combining 60 forward primers for TCR Vbeta segments and 13 reverse primers for TCR Jbeta segments was used. A multiplex PCR assay on genomic DNA amplified the CDR3 region of rearranged TCR beta genes. Amplified TCR beta libraries were sequenced as 87-base-pair reads on the Illumina HiSeq System. The authors' pipeline ran thus. In a later analysis, about 80 million unique TCR beta chains were counted across the 500 to 700 repertoires, and roughly 11 million of these chains were shared by at least two donors. To remove PCR and sequencing errors, raw reads were error-corrected and collapsed into unique sequences using a nearest-neighbor algorithm that merged closely related sequences. Alignment of CDR3 sequences to IMGT reference sequences was used to assign V, D and J gene segments. For a sequence to be retained, a match of at least six nucleotides was required to both a V gene segment and a J gene segment. Rearrangements were classified as productive when the CDR3 lacked stop codons and remained in frame with V and J, and all other rearrangements were classified as non-productive. Following IMGT convention, CDR3 was defined as the stretch from the second conserved V-encoded cysteine up to the conserved J-encoded phenylalanine. Sequences without an unambiguous match to a single V gene segment were excluded from the earlier analysis of about 600 of the donors. In an earlier analysis of 587 of the donors, V segments were called functional above 56.7% productive rearrangements and were called segregating when the between-donor standard deviation exceeded 5%. A statistical classification framework was built to diagnose cytomegalovirus status from the catalog of TCR beta chain sequences. A later analysis assigned V and J genes by comparing TCR nucleotide sequences with IMGT/GENE-DB human TR gene sequences. A later analysis assigned CDR3 sequences and most-parsimonious VDJ recombination scenarios with the TCRdist pipeline. In a later analysis, every TCR beta chain was defined by the combination of its CDR3 amino acid sequence and its V-gene family, and reads without a unique V-gene family were dropped. A later analysis removed 592 highly shared, low-generation-probability nucleotide sequences to deal with suspected cross-contamination and a sequencing artifact. In a later analysis, a clonal expansion index for each public chain was calculated from normalized within-repertoire ranks of inferred template counts. Generation probabilities in a later analysis came from a VDJ recombination model fitted to out-of-frame rearrangements, and those results were checked against IGoR. Hypergeometric tests were used in a later analysis to score TCR-TCR, TCR-HLA and TCR-CMV co-occurrence, with a repertoire-size bias correction applied to the TCR pairs. In a later analysis, false discovery rates were estimated by permuting HLA or CMV assignments 20 times. In a later analysis, co-occurring TCRs were grouped with DBSCAN, and TCRdist sequence similarity was added when clustering was performed within HLA-allele-positive subsets. Repertoires with fewer than 30,000 or more than 120,000 public chains were left out of co-occurrence clustering, as were about five repertoires with anomalous nucleotide sharing. As stored in TCRdb, this immuneACCESS dataset retains in-frame rearrangements with V and J assigned. A fraction of the clones does not appear; measured against another copy, unresolved V genes explain less than half of the discrepancy, and the remainder lacks a known reason. The DNA was the basis for D and trimming; V, J and clone size are from that table. In this sample the table shows tens of thousands of clones, 60% to 75% of which occur a single time. 11% to 15% of the sample belongs to the ten largest clones.

Reading from cysteine to phenylalanine, the CDR3 counts 13 amino acids. The sequence is cut down to CDR3 DNA, 39 bases in frame from base 1. Via the germline V gene, CDR1 is SGHDN and CDR2 FVKESK. The trim is 4 bases for V and 5 bases for J, with a gap of 11 bases between the germline ends. In total, 666 healthy bone marrow donors made up the cohort. At the time of sampling, every cohort member was nominally healthy, though immune exposures that went unrecorded were likely present. The donor tested CMV seropositive, placing the donor among the 290 or so seropositive members of the cohort. A peripheral blood sample was collected from each donor, and TCR beta sequencing was performed on peripheral blood mononuclear cells. The Qiagen DNeasy Blood Extraction Kit was used to extract genomic DNA from the blood cell samples. Comments on this clone: What antigen it recognizes has not been identified. No qualities accompany the bases; no much larger clone lies one base away.

This TCR was recovered from a male donor in good health and CMV-seropositive. Sequenced sample: PBMCs. The chain couples TRBV14 to TRBJ1-2, and possibly TRBD1, on 5 matching bases. The DNA sequence is as follows: TGTGCCAGCAGCCTTGGCGGGGGGTATGGCTACACCTTC. Its protein reads: CASSLGGGYGYTF.